This TCR beta chain came from a study of blood T cell repertoires in COVID-19. Assay: immunoSEQ multiplex PCR; the TCRdb copy retains only in-frame clones and omits some. The repertoire holds 210,000 or so clones, with approximately 82% as singletons. CDR3 size: 15 residues. The V end was cut by 3 bases, the J end by 0 bases, with 12 bases between. Germline V gives CDR1 SGHTA, CDR2 FQGNSA. The rearrangement joins TRBV7-2 to TRBJ2-7; no firm D call. This receptor was identified in a middle-aged woman with acute or convalescent COVID-19. Material for sequencing was peripheral blood. The CDR3 is CASSLFAEDSYEQYF. In nucleotides, the CDR3 is TGTGCCAGCAGCTTGTTCGCGGAAGACTCCTACGAGCAGTACTTC.